This is a list of T cell receptor beta chains from one sample in a study of beta chain features in type 1 diabetes. Profiling relied on immunoSEQ multiplex PCR, and the TCRdb table lists in-frame clones only, not all of them. The sample carries around 650,000 clones, around 12% recorded once. The source material was naive CD4+ T cells from blood. These receptors were collected from a man aged 25 to 40 with type 1 diabetes. Each CDR3 is given with its conserved first and last residue. The D gene is left open where the match is weak. Part of the rows lack a size; the others show once, few, many or a class for expanded clones.

j_gene: TRBJ2-7; abundance: few; v_gene: TRBV11-3; d_gene: .; CDR3nt: TGTGCCAGCAGCTCCCGACAGAGAGAGCAGTACTTC; CDR3aa: CASSSRQREQYF
j_gene: TRBJ2-1; abundance: few; v_gene: TRBV4-2; d_gene: .; CDR3nt: TGTGCCAGCAGCCATCCCCCGGGATCCGGGGGTATTAGCAATGAGCAGTTCTTC; CDR3aa: CASSHPPGSGGISNEQFF
j_gene: TRBJ1-5; abundance: few; v_gene: TRBV29-1; d_gene: .; CDR3nt: TGCAGCGTGGCCGGGACCACAGGCCCCAATCAGCCCCAGCATTTT; CDR3aa: CSVAGTTGPNQPQHF
j_gene: TRBJ2-1; abundance: few; v_gene: TRBV18; d_gene: .; CDR3nt: TGTGCCAGCTCACCAAGGGCAGCGGCTTATGGGGAGCAGTTCTTC; CDR3aa: CASSPRAAAYGEQFF
j_gene: TRBJ1-5; abundance: once; v_gene: TRBV9; d_gene: .; CDR3nt: TGTGCCAGCAGCCCCCATATCGATAACAATCAGCCCCAGCATTTT; CDR3aa: CASSPHIDNNQPQHF
j_gene: TRBJ1-3; abundance: .; v_gene: TRBV7-8; d_gene: TRBD1; CDR3nt: TGTGCCAGCAGCCTGACAGGGAGAGGAAACACCATATATTTT; CDR3aa: CASSLTGRGNTIYF
j_gene: TRBJ1-2; abundance: few; v_gene: TRBV6-5; d_gene: .; CDR3nt: TGTGCCAGCAGGTTACAGGGAGCTAACTATGGCTACACCTTC; CDR3aa: CASRLQGANYGYTF
j_gene: TRBJ2-7; abundance: .; v_gene: TRBV6-6; d_gene: .; CDR3nt: TGTGCCAGCACCGGTACGGGGAGCTCCTACGAGCAGTACTTC; CDR3aa: CASTGTGSSYEQYF
j_gene: TRBJ2-7; abundance: few; v_gene: TRBV30; d_gene: .; CDR3nt: TGTGCCTGGGGACGATTCGGAAACTACGAGCAGTACTTC; CDR3aa: CAWGRFGNYEQYF
j_gene: TRBJ1-5; abundance: few; v_gene: TRBV2; d_gene: .; CDR3nt: TGTGCCAGCAGTGGAGTAGGGGCCGGTCAGCCCCAGCATTTT; CDR3aa: CASSGVGAGQPQHF
j_gene: TRBJ2-5; abundance: .; v_gene: TRBV4-2; d_gene: TRBD2; CDR3nt: TGTGCCAGCAGCCAAGATTCAGCGGGGCTTGAGGAGACCCAGTACTTC; CDR3aa: CASSQDSAGLEETQYF
j_gene: TRBJ2-5; abundance: .; v_gene: TRBV19; d_gene: TRBD2; CDR3nt: TGTGCCAGTAGGCCGACCCCGACTAGCGGAGGGGAGACCCAGTACTTC; CDR3aa: CASRPTPTSGGETQYF
j_gene: TRBJ1-2; abundance: .; v_gene: TRBV27; d_gene: .; CDR3nt: TGTGCCAGCAGTTTAAGCGGAATGGGGGACTATGGCTACACCTTC; CDR3aa: CASSLSGMGDYGYTF
j_gene: TRBJ1-2; abundance: .; v_gene: TRBV5-6; d_gene: TRBD1; CDR3nt: TGTGCCAGCAGTCACGGGACAGCCCATGGCTACACCTTC; CDR3aa: CASSHGTAHGYTF
j_gene: TRBJ2-3; abundance: few; v_gene: TRBV7-2; d_gene: TRBD2; CDR3nt: TGTGCCAGCAGCTGGGGACTAGCGGGCACAGATACGCAGTATTTT; CDR3aa: CASSWGLAGTDTQYF
j_gene: TRBJ2-3; abundance: .; v_gene: TRBV7-2; d_gene: .; CDR3nt: TGTGCCAGCAGCTTACCACTAGAATCTGGCACAGATACGCAGTATTTT; CDR3aa: CASSLPLESGTDTQYF
j_gene: TRBJ1-5; abundance: few; v_gene: TRBV5-1; d_gene: .; CDR3nt: TGCGCCAGCAGCTTTCTCGGGAATCAGCCCCAGCATTTT; CDR3aa: CASSFLGNQPQHF
j_gene: TRBJ2-5; abundance: .; v_gene: TRBV7-6; d_gene: .; CDR3nt: TGTGCCAGCAGCTTACCGCGGAGTAGGGGAGAGACCCAGTACTTC; CDR3aa: CASSLPRSRGETQYF
j_gene: TRBJ1-5; abundance: .; v_gene: TRBV4-3; d_gene: TRBD1; CDR3nt: TGCGCCAGCAGCCCTTGGACAGGGGGGCCTGAACAGCCCCAGCATTTT; CDR3aa: CASSPWTGGPEQPQHF
j_gene: TRBJ1-6; abundance: .; v_gene: TRBV4-1; d_gene: .; CDR3nt: TGCGCCAGCAGAGACAGTCAAGATTCACCCCTCCACTTT; CDR3aa: CASRDSQDSPLHF
j_gene: TRBJ2-5; abundance: .; v_gene: TRBV29-1; d_gene: .; CDR3nt: TGCAGCGTACAGGGCCCTCCAGAGACCCAGTACTTC; CDR3aa: CSVQGPPETQYF
j_gene: TRBJ1-1; abundance: few; v_gene: TRBV7-9; d_gene: .; CDR3nt: TGTGCCAGCAGCCCCGGGCGAGACACTGAAGCTTTCTTT; CDR3aa: CASSPGRDTEAFF
j_gene: TRBJ2-5; abundance: .; v_gene: TRBV6-6; d_gene: TRBD1; CDR3nt: TGTGCCAGCAGTCCCGGGACAGGGAAGGATTGGGAGACCCAGTACTTC; CDR3aa: CASSPGTGKDWETQYF
j_gene: TRBJ2-3; abundance: few; v_gene: TRBV28; d_gene: .; CDR3nt: TGCCCCCACGACCGCCCAGATACGCAGTATTTT; CDR3aa: CPHDRPDTQYF
j_gene: TRBJ2-3; abundance: few; v_gene: TRBV5-1; d_gene: TRBD1; CDR3nt: TGCGCCAGCAGCCGACAGGGGGAGGTGACAGATACGCAGTATTTT; CDR3aa: CASSRQGEVTDTQYF